These T cell receptor beta chains were read from a single sample in a study. TCRdb used MiXCR to reprocess the RT-PCR reads, holding one entry per CDR3 protein. The sample consists of about 680,000 distinct CDR3 sequences, 12% to 15% of them appearing once. The specimen was memory CD4+ T cells from blood. The source of these receptors is a female donor in good health, serving as a healthy control. Both conserved end residues are part of each CDR3. The D gene is left open where the match is weak. Size tells how often a clone was seen (once, few, many) or the class of an expanded clone, and some rows leave it out.

clone size: -; V gene: TRBV24-1; J gene: TRBJ2-1; D gene: TRBD2; CDR3 protein: CASSLVAGDGYNEQFF; CDR3 DNA: TGCGCCAGCAGCTTGGTAGCGGGGGACGGGTACAATGAGCAGTTCTTC
clone size: -; V gene: TRBV15; J gene: TRBJ2-7; D gene: -; CDR3 protein: CATSRDKRRGGEQYF; CDR3 DNA: TGTGCCACCAGCAGAGATAAGCGGAGGGGGGGGGAGCAGTACTTC
clone size: many; V gene: TRBV10-3; J gene: TRBJ2-1; D gene: -; CDR3 protein: CAISTYNEQFF; CDR3 DNA: TGTGCCATCAGTACTTACAATGAGCAGTTCTTC
clone size: -; V gene: TRBV24-1; J gene: TRBJ1-5; D gene: TRBD1; CDR3 protein: CATQDREYSNQPQHF; CDR3 DNA: TGTGCCACCCAAGACAGGGAATATAGCAATCAGCCCCAGCATTTT
clone size: once; V gene: TRBV9; J gene: TRBJ1-1; D gene: -; CDR3 protein: CASRLGRGADTEAFF; CDR3 DNA: TGTGCCAGCAGACTAGGGCGAGGGGCTGATACTGAAGCTTTCTTT
clone size: many; V gene: TRBV12-3/TRBV12-4; J gene: TRBJ2-5; D gene: TRBD1; CDR3 protein: CASTDRGVETQYF; CDR3 DNA: TGTGCCAGCACCGACAGGGGAGTAGAGACCCAGTACTTC
clone size: -; V gene: TRBV6-2/TRBV6-3; J gene: TRBJ1-2; D gene: -; CDR3 protein: CASRQDQNYGYTF; CDR3 DNA: TGTGCCAGCAGACAGGACCAGAACTATGGCTACACCTTC
clone size: many; V gene: TRBV7-2; J gene: TRBJ1-6; D gene: -; CDR3 protein: CASSWGNRAGENSPLHF; CDR3 DNA: TGTGCCAGCAGCTGGGGGAACAGGGCCGGAGAAAATTCACCCCTCCACTTT
clone size: -; V gene: TRBV5-1; J gene: TRBJ2-3; D gene: -; CDR3 protein: CASSFQGTQYF; CDR3 DNA: TGCGCCAGCAGCTTTCAAGGGACGCAGTATTTT
clone size: -; V gene: TRBV5-1; J gene: TRBJ2-3; D gene: -; CDR3 protein: CASSPSGGNADTQYF; CDR3 DNA: TGCGCCAGCAGCCCCAGTGGGGGGAATGCGGATACGCAGTATTTT
clone size: -; V gene: TRBV30; J gene: TRBJ2-4; D gene: -; CDR3 protein: CAWSVPRTLAKNIQYF; CDR3 DNA: TGTGCCTGGAGTGTACCCCGGACTTTAGCCAAAAACATTCAGTACTTC
clone size: -; V gene: TRBV20-1; J gene: TRBJ1-6; D gene: -; CDR3 protein: CSARVSPAGHLHF; CDR3 DNA: TGCAGTGCTAGAGTATCGCCAGCAGGACACCTCCACTTT
clone size: few; V gene: TRBV20-1; J gene: TRBJ1-5; D gene: -; CDR3 protein: CSARVGDYSNQPQHF; CDR3 DNA: TGCAGTGCTAGAGTGGGGGACTATAGCAATCAGCCCCAGCATTTT
clone size: -; V gene: TRBV3-1; J gene: TRBJ2-2; D gene: -; CDR3 protein: CASSQARTNTGELFF; CDR3 DNA: TGTGCCAGCAGCCAAGCTAGAACGAACACCGGGGAGCTGTTTTTT
clone size: few; V gene: TRBV20-1; J gene: TRBJ2-5; D gene: -; CDR3 protein: CSARDFVGEVETQYF; CDR3 DNA: TGCAGTGCTAGAGATTTCGTGGGAGAGGTAGAGACCCAGTACTTC
clone size: many; V gene: TRBV10-3; J gene: TRBJ1-5; D gene: TRBD1; CDR3 protein: CAISEDREQPQHF; CDR3 DNA: TGTGCCATCAGTGAGGACAGGGAACAGCCCCAGCATTTT
clone size: -; V gene: TRBV28; J gene: TRBJ2-7; D gene: -; CDR3 protein: CASSFLTQSLAEQYF; CDR3 DNA: TGTGCCAGCAGTTTCCTGACCCAGTCCTTGGCCGAGCAGTACTTC
clone size: -; V gene: TRBV5-1; J gene: TRBJ2-7; D gene: TRBD1; CDR3 protein: CASSRQTGAVNEQYF; CDR3 DNA: TGCGCCAGCAGCCGCCAGACAGGGGCTGTCAACGAGCAGTACTTC
clone size: many; V gene: TRBV6-5; J gene: TRBJ2-1; D gene: TRBD2; CDR3 protein: CASTAVVTSGSNEQFF; CDR3 DNA: TGTGCCAGCACCGCCGTCGTGACTAGCGGGAGCAATGAGCAGTTCTTC
clone size: -; V gene: TRBV28; J gene: TRBJ1-2; D gene: TRBD1; CDR3 protein: CASSNLPGQGGYTF; CDR3 DNA: TGTGCCAGCAGTAACCTCCCGGGACAGGGGGGCTACACCTTC
clone size: many; V gene: TRBV6-6; J gene: TRBJ2-2; D gene: -; CDR3 protein: CASSLMPTGELFF; CDR3 DNA: TGTGCCAGCAGCCTGATGCCCACCGGGGAGCTGTTTTTT
clone size: many; V gene: TRBV12-3/TRBV12-4; J gene: TRBJ2-7; D gene: -; CDR3 protein: CASSDNLEQYF; CDR3 DNA: TGTGCCAGCAGTGACAACCTCGAGCAGTACTTC
clone size: -; V gene: TRBV20-1; J gene: TRBJ1-6; D gene: -; CDR3 protein: CSVEPGPRTLHF; CDR3 DNA: TGCAGTGTAGAGCCGGGGCCCCGCACCCTCCACTTT
clone size: many; V gene: TRBV4-3; J gene: TRBJ2-1; D gene: TRBD2; CDR3 protein: CASSQDLFGGRAGNEQFF; CDR3 DNA: TGCGCCAGCAGCCAAGATCTGTTTGGCGGGAGGGCCGGAAATGAGCAGTTCTTC
clone size: -; V gene: TRBV20-1; J gene: TRBJ1-2; D gene: -; CDR3 protein: CSAGGDMDYGYTF; CDR3 DNA: TGCAGTGCTGGCGGGGACATGGACTATGGCTACACCTTC
clone size: few; V gene: TRBV5-1; J gene: TRBJ2-2; D gene: -; CDR3 protein: CASSSYGAGGTGELFF; CDR3 DNA: TGCGCCAGCAGCTCGTACGGAGCAGGGGGGACCGGGGAGCTGTTTTTT